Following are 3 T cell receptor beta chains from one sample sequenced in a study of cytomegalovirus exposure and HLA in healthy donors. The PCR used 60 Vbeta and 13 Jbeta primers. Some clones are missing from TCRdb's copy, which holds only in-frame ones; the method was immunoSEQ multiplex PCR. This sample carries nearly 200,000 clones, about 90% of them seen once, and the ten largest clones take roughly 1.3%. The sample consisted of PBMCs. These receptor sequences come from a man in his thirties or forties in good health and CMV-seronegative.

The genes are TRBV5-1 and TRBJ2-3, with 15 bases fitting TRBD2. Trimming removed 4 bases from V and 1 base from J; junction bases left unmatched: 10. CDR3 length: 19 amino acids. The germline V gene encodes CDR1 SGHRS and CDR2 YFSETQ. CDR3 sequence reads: CASSADLGTSGGRTDTQYF. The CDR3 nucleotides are TGCGCCAGCAGCGCCGACCTCGGGACTAGCGGGGGGCGCACAGATACGCAGTATTTT.

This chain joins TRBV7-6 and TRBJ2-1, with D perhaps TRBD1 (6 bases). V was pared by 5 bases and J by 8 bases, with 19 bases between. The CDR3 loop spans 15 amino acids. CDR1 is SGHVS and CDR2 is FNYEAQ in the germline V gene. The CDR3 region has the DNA TGTGCCAGCAGCCCCGAACAGGGTTCTCGGGATGAGCAGTTCTTC. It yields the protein CASSPEQGSRDEQFF.

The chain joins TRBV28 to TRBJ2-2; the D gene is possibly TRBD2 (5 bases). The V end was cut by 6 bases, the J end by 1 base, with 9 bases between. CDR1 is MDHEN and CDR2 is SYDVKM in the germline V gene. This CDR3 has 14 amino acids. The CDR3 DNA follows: TGTGCCAGCAGGCGTAGCGTGAACACCGGGGAGCTGTTTTTT. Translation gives CASRRSVNTGELFF.